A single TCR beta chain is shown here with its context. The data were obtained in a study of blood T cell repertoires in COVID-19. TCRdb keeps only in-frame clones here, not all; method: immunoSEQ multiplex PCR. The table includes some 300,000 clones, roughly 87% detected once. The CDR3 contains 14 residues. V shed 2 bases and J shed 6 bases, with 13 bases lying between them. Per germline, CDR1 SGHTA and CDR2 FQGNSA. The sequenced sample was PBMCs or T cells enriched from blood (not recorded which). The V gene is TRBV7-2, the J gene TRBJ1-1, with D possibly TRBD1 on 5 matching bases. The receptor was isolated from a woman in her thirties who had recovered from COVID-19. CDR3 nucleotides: TGTGCCAGCAGCTTATTTCCCACGGGGGCTGAAGCTTTCTTT. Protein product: CASSLFPTGAEAFF.